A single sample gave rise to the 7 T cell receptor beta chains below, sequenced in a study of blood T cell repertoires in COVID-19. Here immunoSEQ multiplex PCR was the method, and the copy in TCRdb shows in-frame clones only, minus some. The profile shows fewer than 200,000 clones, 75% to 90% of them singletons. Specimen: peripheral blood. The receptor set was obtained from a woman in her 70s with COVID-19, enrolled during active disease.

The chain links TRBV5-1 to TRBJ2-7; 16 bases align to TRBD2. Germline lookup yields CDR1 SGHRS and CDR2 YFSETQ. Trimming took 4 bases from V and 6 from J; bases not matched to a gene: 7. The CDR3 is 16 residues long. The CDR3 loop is CASSLGLAGGPGEQYF. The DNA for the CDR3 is TGCGCCAGCAGCCTGGGACTAGCGGGAGGGCCAGGCGAGCAGTACTTC.

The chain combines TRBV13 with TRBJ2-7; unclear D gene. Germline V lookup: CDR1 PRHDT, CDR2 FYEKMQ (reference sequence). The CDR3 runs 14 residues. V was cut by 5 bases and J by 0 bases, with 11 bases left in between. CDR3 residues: CASSTRQSSYEQYF. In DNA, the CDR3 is TGTGCCAGCAGCACCCGACAAAGCTCCTACGAGCAGTACTTC.

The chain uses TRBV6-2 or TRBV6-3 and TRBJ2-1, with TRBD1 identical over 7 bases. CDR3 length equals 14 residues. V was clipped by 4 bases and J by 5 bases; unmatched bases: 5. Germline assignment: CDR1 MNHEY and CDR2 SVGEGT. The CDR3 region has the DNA TGTGCCAGCAGTTCGGGACAGATAAACAATGAGCAGTTCTTC. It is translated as CASSSGQINNEQFF.

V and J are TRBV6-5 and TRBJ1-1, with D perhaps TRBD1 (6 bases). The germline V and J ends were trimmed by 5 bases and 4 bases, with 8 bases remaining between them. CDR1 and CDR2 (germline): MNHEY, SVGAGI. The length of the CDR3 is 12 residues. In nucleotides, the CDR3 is TGTGCCAGCAGTACAGGGAGCACTGAAGCTTTCTTT. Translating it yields CASSTGSTEAFF.

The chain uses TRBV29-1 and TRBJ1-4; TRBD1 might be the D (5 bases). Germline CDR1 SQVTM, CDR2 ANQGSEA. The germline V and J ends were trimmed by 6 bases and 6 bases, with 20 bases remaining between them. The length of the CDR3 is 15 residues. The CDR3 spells CSVTPQDSPDEKLFF. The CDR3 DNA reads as TGCAGCGTAACCCCCCAAGACAGTCCGGATGAAAAACTGTTTTTT.

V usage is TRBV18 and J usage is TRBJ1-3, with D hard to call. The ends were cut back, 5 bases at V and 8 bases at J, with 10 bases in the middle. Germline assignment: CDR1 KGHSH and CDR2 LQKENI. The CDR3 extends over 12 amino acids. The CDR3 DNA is TGTGCCAGCTCATCCTTGGGAGACACCATATATTTT. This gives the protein CASSSLGDTIYF.

The CDR3 protein is CATSDLQYGNQETQYF. The CDR3 bases are TGTGCCACCAGTGATTTGCAGTACGGGAACCAAGAGACCCAGTACTTC. The rearrangement joins TRBV24-1 to TRBJ2-5; D perhaps matches TRBD2 (5 bases). The V end lost 0 bases, the J end lost 0 bases, and 10 bases lay between the germline ends. This CDR3 comprises 16 residues. CDR1 is KGHDR, CDR2 SFDVKD, per germline.